The present T cell receptor beta chain was sequenced within a study of response to subunit inactivated influenza vaccine. Notes on the study in general: With each seasonal influenza vaccination, the authors suggested, few new T cells are recruited.

TCRdb analysed the RT-PCR reads with MiXCR anew, one entry per CDR3 protein. The sample contains roughly 500,000 distinct CDR3 sequences, approximately 15% of which appear only once. About this clonotype: The antigen remains undetermined.

The CDR3 runs to 15 residues. Germline CDR1 reads SGHTA; CDR2 reads FQGNSA. Trimming took 5 bases from V and 0 from J; bases not matched to a gene: 7. The source of this sequence is a man aged 45 to 75 who received an inactivated influenza vaccine. The chain couples TRBV7-2 to TRBJ2-7; TRBD2 aligns across 7 bases. Source: CD4+ T cells sorted from PBMCs, taken around 25 months after vaccination. CDR3 in DNA: TGTGCCAGCAGCCGAGCTGGCGGGGGCTCCTACGAGCAGTACTTC. Translated, it gives CASSRAGGGSYEQYF.